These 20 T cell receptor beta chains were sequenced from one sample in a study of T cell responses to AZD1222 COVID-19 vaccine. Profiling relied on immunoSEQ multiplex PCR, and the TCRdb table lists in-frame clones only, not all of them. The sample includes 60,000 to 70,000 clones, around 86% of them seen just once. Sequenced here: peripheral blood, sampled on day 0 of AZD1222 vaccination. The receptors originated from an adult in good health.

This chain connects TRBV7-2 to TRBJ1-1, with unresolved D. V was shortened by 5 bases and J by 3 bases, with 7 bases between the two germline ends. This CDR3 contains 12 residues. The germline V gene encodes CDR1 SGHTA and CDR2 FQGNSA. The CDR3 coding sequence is TGTGCCAGCAGCGAAGGGTACACTGAAGCTTTCTTT. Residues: CASSEGYTEAFF.

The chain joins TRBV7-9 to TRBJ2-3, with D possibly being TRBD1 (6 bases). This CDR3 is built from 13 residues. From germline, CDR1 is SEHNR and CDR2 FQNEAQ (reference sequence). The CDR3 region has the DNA TGTTCCGGTCAGGGGCTAGACACAGATACGCAGTATTTT. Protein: CSGQGLDTDTQYF.

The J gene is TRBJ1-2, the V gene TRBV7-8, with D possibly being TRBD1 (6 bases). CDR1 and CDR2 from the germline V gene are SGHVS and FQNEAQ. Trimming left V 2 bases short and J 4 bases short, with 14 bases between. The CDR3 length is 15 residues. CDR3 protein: CASSLNGRGLYGYTF. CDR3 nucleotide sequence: TGTGCCAGCAGCTTAAATGGCAGGGGCCTCTATGGCTACACCTTC.

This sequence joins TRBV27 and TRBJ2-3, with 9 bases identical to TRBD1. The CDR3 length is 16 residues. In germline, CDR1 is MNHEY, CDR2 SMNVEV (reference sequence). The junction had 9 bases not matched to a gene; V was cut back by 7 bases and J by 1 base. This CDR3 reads CASTPLGQGRTDTQYF. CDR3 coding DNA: TGTGCCAGCACCCCCCTGGGACAGGGACGCACAGATACGCAGTATTTT.

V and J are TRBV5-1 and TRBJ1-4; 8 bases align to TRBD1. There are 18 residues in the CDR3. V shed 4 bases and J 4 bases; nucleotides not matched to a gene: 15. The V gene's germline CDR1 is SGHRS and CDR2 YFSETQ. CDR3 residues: CASSPIGQGSRGNEKLFF. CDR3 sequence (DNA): TGCGCCAGCAGCCCCATCGGACAGGGATCTCGTGGTAATGAAAAACTGTTTTTT.

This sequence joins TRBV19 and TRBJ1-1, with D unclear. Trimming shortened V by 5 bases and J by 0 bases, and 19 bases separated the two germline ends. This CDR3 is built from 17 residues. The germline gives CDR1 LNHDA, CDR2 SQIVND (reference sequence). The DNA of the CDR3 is TGTGCCAGTAGTTTATATACCAGCCTAACTCTGAACACTGAAGCTTTCTTT. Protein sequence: CASSLYTSLTLNTEAFF. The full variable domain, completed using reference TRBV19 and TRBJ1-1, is DGGITQSPKYLFRKEGQNVTLSCEQNLNHDAMYWYRQDPGQGLRLIYYSQIVNDFQKGDIAEGYSVSREKKESFPLTVTSAQKNPTAFYLCASSLYTSLTLNTEAFFGQGTRLTVV.

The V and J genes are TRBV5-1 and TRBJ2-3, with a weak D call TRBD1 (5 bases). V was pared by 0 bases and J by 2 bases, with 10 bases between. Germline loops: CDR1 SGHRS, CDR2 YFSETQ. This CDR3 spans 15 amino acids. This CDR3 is CASSLATGHTDTQYF. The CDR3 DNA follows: TGCGCCAGCAGCTTGGCCACAGGTCACACAGATACGCAGTATTTT.

In nucleotides, the CDR3 is TGTGCCAGCAGTTACTCGACGGTAGACTGGCGCTACGAGCAGTACTTC. This codes for CASSYSTVDWRYEQYF. V usage is TRBV6-5 and J usage is TRBJ2-7; D gene unclear. Trimming shortened V by 0 bases and J by 3 bases, and 15 bases separated the two germline ends. The CDR3 is 16 residues long. The germline CDR1 and CDR2 sequences are MNHEY and SVGAGI.

CDR3 nucleotides: TGTGCCAGCAGTTACTCGATTGTAGTCAGTAGGAAGTTCTTC. Amino acids: CASSYSIVVSRKFF. The V call is TRBV6-5, the J call TRBJ2-1; D unclear. Germline lookup yields CDR1 MNHEY and CDR2 SVGAGI. The CDR3 length is 14 residues. V gave up 0 bases and J gave up 14 bases, with 17 bases separating them.

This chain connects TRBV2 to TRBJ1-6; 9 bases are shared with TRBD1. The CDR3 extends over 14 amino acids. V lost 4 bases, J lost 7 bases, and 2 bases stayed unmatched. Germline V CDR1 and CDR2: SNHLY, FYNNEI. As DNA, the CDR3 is TGTGCCAGCAGTGGGACAGGGGACAATTCACCCCTCCACTTT. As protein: CASSGTGDNSPLHF.

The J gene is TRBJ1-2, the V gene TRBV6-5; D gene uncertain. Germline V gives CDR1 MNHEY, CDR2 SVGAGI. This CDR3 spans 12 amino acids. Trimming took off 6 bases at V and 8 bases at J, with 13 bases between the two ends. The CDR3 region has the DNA TGTGCCAGCAGCTTGGGAGGAGGGGGCTACACCTTC. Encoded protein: CASSLGGGGYTF.

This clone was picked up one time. The CDR3 protein is CASSPNWGTYNEQFF. CDR3 sequence (DNA): TGTGCCAGCAGCCCTAATTGGGGGACCTACAATGAGCAGTTCTTC. This chain connects TRBV5-4 to TRBJ2-1; possibly TRBD1 or TRBD2 for D (5 bases each). Germline loops: CDR1 SGHNT, CDR2 YYREEE (reference sequence). This CDR3 spans 15 amino acids. V lost 4 bases and J 2 bases, leaving 13 bases between the germline ends.

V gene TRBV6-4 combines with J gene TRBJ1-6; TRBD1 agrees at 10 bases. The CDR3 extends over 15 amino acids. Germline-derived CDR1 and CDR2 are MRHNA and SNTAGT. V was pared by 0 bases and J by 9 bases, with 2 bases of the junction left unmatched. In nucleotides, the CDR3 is TGTGCCAGCAGTGACTCCGGGACAGGGGTTTCACCCCTCCACTTT. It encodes CASSDSGTGVSPLHF.

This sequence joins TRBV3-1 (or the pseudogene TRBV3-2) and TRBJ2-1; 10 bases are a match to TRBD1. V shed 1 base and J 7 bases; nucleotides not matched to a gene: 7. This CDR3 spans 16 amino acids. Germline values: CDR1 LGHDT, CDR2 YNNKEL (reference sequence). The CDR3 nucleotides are TGTGCCAGCAGCCAAGTTCGGGACAGGGGAGGTAATGAGCAGTTCTTC. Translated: CASSQVRDRGGNEQFF.

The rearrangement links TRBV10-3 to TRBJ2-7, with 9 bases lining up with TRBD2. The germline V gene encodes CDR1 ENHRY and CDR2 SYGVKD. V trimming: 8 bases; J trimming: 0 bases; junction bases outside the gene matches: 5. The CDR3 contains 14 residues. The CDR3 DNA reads TGTGCCATCTCGCCTAGCGGGGCCTCCTACGAGCAGTACTTC. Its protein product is CAISPSGASYEQYF.

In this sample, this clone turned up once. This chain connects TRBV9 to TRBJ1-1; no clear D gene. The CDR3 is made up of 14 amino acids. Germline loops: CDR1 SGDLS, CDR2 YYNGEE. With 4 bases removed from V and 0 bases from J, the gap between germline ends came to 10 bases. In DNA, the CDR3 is TGTGCCAGCAGCAAGGCGCGGGTGAACACTGAAGCTTTCTTT. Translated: CASSKARVNTEAFF.

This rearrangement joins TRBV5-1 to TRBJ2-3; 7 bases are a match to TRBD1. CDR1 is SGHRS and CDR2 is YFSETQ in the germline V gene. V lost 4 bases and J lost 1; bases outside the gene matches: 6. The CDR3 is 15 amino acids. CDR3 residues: CASSLWTGRTDTQYF. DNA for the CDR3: TGCGCCAGCAGCCTGTGGACAGGACGCACAGATACGCAGTATTTT. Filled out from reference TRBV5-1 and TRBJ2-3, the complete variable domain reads KAGVTQTPRYLIKTRGQQVTLSCSPISGHRSVSWYQQTPGQGLQFLFEYFSETQRNKGNFPGRFSGRQFSNSRSEMNVSTLELGDSALYLCASSLWTGRTDTQYFGPGTRLTVL.

The CDR3 here is CASSEAFLSSGNTIYF. In nucleotides, the CDR3 is TGTGCCAGCAGTGAAGCGTTCCTGAGCTCTGGAAACACCATATATTTT. The V and J genes are TRBV6-1 and TRBJ1-3; D is unclear. The CDR3 loop spans 16 amino acids. From germline, CDR1 is MNHNS and CDR2 SASEGT. Trimming cost V 0 bases and J 0 bases, with 9 bases left between them.

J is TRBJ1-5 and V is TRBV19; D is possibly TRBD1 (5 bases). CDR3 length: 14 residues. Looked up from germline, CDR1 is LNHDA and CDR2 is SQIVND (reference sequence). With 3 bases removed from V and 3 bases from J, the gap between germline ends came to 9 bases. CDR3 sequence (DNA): TGTGCCAGTAGTATTTTGGGGCCCAATCAGCCCCAGCATTTT. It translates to CASSILGPNQPQHF. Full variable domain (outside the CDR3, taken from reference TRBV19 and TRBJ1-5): DGGITQSPKYLFRKEGQNVTLSCEQNLNHDAMYWYRQDPGQGLRLIYYSQIVNDFQKGDIAEGYSVSREKKESFPLTVTSAQKNPTAFYLCASSILGPNQPQHFGDGTRLSIL.

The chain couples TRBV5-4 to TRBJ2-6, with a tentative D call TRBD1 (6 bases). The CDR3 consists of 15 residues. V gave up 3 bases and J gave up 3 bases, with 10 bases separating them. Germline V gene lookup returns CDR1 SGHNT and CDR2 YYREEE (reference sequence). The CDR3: CASSSGVFGANVLTF. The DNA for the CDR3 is TGTGCCAGCAGCTCAGGGGTGTTTGGGGCCAACGTCCTGACTTTC.